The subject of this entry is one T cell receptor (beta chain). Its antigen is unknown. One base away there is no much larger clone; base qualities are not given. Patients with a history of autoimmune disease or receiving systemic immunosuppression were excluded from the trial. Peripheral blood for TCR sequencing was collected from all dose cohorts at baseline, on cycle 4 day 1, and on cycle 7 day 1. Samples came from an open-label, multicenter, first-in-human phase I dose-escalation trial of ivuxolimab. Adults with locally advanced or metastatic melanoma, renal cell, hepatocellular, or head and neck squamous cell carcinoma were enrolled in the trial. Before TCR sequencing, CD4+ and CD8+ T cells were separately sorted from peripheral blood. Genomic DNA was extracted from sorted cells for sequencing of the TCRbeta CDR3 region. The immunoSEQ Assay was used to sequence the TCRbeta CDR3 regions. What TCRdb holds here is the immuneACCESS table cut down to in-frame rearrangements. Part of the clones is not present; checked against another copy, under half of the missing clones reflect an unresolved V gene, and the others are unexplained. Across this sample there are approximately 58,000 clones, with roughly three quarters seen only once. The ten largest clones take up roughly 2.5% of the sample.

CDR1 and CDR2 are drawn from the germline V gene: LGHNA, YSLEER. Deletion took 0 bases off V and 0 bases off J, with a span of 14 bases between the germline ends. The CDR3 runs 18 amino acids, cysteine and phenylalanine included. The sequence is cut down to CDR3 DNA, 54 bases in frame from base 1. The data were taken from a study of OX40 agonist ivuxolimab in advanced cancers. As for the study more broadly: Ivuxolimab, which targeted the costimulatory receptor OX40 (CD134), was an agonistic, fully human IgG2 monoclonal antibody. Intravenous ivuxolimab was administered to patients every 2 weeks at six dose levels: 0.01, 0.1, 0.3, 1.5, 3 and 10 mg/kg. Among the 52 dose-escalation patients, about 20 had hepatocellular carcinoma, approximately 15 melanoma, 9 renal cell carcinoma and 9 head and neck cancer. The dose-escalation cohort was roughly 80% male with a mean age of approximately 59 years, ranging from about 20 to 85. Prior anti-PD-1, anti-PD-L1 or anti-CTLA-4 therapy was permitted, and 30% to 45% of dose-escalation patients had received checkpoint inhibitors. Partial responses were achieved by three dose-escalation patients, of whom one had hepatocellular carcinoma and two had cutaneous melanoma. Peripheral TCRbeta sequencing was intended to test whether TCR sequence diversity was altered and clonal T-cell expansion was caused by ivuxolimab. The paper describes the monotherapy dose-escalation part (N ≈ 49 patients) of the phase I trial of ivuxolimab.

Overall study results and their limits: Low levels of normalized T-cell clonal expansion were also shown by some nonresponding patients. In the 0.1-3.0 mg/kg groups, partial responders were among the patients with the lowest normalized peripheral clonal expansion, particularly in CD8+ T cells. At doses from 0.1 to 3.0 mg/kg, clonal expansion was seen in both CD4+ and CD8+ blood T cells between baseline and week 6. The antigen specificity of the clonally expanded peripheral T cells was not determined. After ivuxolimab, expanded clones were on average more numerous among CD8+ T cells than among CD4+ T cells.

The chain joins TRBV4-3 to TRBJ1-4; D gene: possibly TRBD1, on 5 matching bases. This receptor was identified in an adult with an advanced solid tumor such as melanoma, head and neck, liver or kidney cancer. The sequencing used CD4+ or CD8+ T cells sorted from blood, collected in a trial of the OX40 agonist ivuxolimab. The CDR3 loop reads CASSQDHRRPSTNEKLFF. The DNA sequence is TGCGCCAGCAGCCAAGACCACAGGCGGCCCTCAACTAATGAAAAACTGTTTTTT.